The 30 T cell receptor beta chains given below trace back to one sample, sequenced in a study of PD-L1 blockade in urothelial cancer. As to time point: peripheral blood 6 weeks after treatment start. TCRdb keeps only in-frame clones here, not all; method: immunoSEQ multiplex PCR. Among some 120,000 clones listed, roughly 82% were seen once. The starting material was PBMCs, obtained around atezolizumab (anti-PD-L1) treatment. The receptor source for this set is a middle-aged man with urothelial cancer.

The rearrangement joins TRBV28 to TRBJ1-3; no firm D call. Germline-derived CDR1 and CDR2 are MDHEN and SYDVKM. The ends were cut back, 3 bases at V and 0 bases at J, with 15 bases in the middle. The CDR3 loop spans 17 amino acids. CDR3 in amino acids: CASSFLRGGHSGNTIYF. The CDR3, as DNA: TGTGCCAGCAGTTTTCTGCGGGGAGGGCACTCTGGAAACACCATATATTTT. Together with reference TRBV28 and TRBJ1-3, the CDR3 gives the full variable domain: DVKVTQSSRYLVKRTGEKVFLECVQDMDHENMFWYRQDPGLGLRLIYFSYDVKMKEKGDIPEGYSVSREKKERFSLILESASTNQTSMYLCASSFLRGGHSGNTIYFGEGSWLTVV.

The chain combines TRBV30 with TRBJ2-1, with 11 bases matching TRBD2. The CDR3 totals 15 residues. Germline V lookup: CDR1 GTSNPN, CDR2 SVGIG (reference sequence). V shed 0 bases, J shed 9 bases, and the junction held 7 bases outside the gene matches. The CDR3: CAWSVLAGAGGEQFF. The CDR3 DNA sequence: TGTGCCTGGAGTGTACTAGCGGGAGCGGGGGGTGAGCAGTTCTTC.

This chain links TRBV11-2 with TRBJ2-7; tentatively, D is TRBD1 (5 bases). CDR1 SGHAT and CDR2 FQNNGV come from the germline V gene. The CDR3 length is 12 residues. V was clipped by 4 bases and J by 2 bases, with 6 bases between them. The CDR3 nucleotides read TGTGCCAGCAGCTGGACAACCTACGAGCAGTACTTC. It codes for CASSWTTYEQYF.

CDR3 amino acids: CASSQTAEAFF. The DNA of the CDR3 is TGTGCCAGCTCGCAGACAGCTGAAGCTTTCTTT. The V and J genes are TRBV18 and TRBJ1-1, with D tentatively TRBD1 (5 bases). The CDR3 extends over 11 amino acids. CDR1 KGHSH and CDR2 LQKENI come from the germline V gene. Trimming took off 6 bases at V and 6 bases at J, with 8 bases between the two ends.

This chain connects TRBV6-6 to TRBJ2-1; TRBD2 aligns across 11 bases. Germline assignment: CDR1 MNHNY and CDR2 SVGAGI (reference sequence). The CDR3 covers 15 residues. The V segment lost 8 bases and the J segment 6 bases; nucleotides outside the gene matches: 9. This chain's CDR3 is CASAPRLAGTNEQFF. The CDR3 DNA reads TGTGCCAGCGCCCCCCGACTAGCGGGGACCAATGAGCAGTTCTTC.

The chain combines TRBV6-1 with TRBJ1-2, with D perhaps matching TRBD1 (5 bases). The CDR3 covers 19 residues. V was shortened by 3 bases and J by 4 bases, with 27 bases between the two germline ends. Germline-derived CDR1 and CDR2 are MNHNS and SASEGT. The CDR3 DNA is TGTGCCAGCAGTGACCTGATCGTAAAAGTACAGGTTCTTAGCTATGGCTACACCTTC. It is translated as CASSDLIVKVQVLSYGYTF.

This clone has just one count. This chain links TRBV28 with TRBJ2-1, with a weak D call TRBD1 (11 bases). The germline V gene has CDR1 MDHEN and CDR2 SYDVKM. This CDR3 is built from 19 residues. The ends were cut back, 6 bases at V and 4 bases at J, with 28 bases in the middle. CDR3 amino acids: CASSTGDRGSSGRYNEQFF. CDR3 bases: TGTGCCAGCAGCACCGGGGACAGGGGGTCTAGCGGGAGATACAATGAGCAGTTCTTC.

V usage is TRBV6-5 and J usage is TRBJ2-7; maybe TRBD1 (6 bases). CDR3 length equals 14 residues. The V end was cut by 6 bases, the J end by 2 bases, with 14 bases between. Germline V gene data show CDR1 as MNHEY and CDR2 as SVGAGI. The CDR3 loop reads CASSQGTGAYEQYF. The CDR3 DNA sequence: TGTGCCAGCAGCCAGGGGACCGGAGCCTACGAGCAGTACTTC.

The gene calls are TRBV11-2 and TRBJ2-1; 11 bases fit TRBD2. Germline V CDR1 and CDR2: SGHAT, FQNNGV. Unmatched junction bases numbered 2, after V lost 4 bases and J lost 3 bases. The CDR3 consists of 15 residues. CDR3 DNA sequence: TGTGCCAGCAGCTACGGACTAGCGGGCTACAATGAGCAGTTCTTC. Its translation: CASSYGLAGYNEQFF. The full variable domain, its missing parts supplied by reference TRBV11-2 and TRBJ2-1, is EAGVAQSPRYKIIEKRQSVAFWCNPISGHATLYWYQQILGQGPKLLIQFQNNGVVDDSQLPKDRFSAERLKGVDSTLKIQPAKLEDSAVYLCASSYGLAGYNEQFFGPGTRLTVL.

The rearrangement uses TRBV4-2 and TRBJ2-2, with D uncertain. Deletions cut 4 bases from V and 4 bases from J, with 16 bases between. Germline lookup yields CDR1 LGHNA and CDR2 YNFKEQ. This CDR3 is built from 16 residues. CDR3 DNA sequence: TGTGCCAGCAGCCCGACTCAAAGGATTGGCACCGGGGAGCTGTTTTTT. This encodes CASSPTQRIGTGELFF.

This clone was seen only once. CDR3: CATSRTSNGSPLHF. CDR3 sequence (DNA): TGTGCCACCAGCAGGACCAGCAACGGGTCACCCCTCCACTTT. V is TRBV15 and J is TRBJ1-6; no reliable D call. With 3 bases removed from V and 10 bases from J, the gap between germline ends came to 13 bases. The germline V gene has CDR1 LNHNV and CDR2 YYDKDF (reference sequence). The CDR3 length is 14 residues. Complete variable domain (other parts from reference TRBV15 and TRBJ1-6): DAMVIQNPRYQVTQFGKPVTLSCSQTLNHNVMYWYQQKSSQAPKLLFHYYDKDFNNEADTPDNFQSRRPNTSFCFLDIRSPGLGDTAMYLCATSRTSNGSPLHFGNGTRLTVT.

This sequence joins TRBV19 and TRBJ2-7, with D maybe TRBD1 (5 bases). This CDR3 region has 15 residues. V was cut by 3 bases and J by 0 bases, with 12 bases left in between. Germline CDR1 reads LNHDA; CDR2 reads SQIVND (reference sequence). In nucleotides, the CDR3 is TGTGCCAGTAGTATCATCCCAGGGCCCTCCTACGAGCAGTACTTC. Protein: CASSIIPGPSYEQYF. Full variable domain (outside the CDR3, taken from reference TRBV19 and TRBJ2-7): DGGITQSPKYLFRKEGQNVTLSCEQNLNHDAMYWYRQDPGQGLRLIYYSQIVNDFQKGDIAEGYSVSREKKESFPLTVTSAQKNPTAFYLCASSIIPGPSYEQYFGPGTRLTVT.

The V gene is TRBV15, the J gene TRBJ2-4; 7 bases agree with TRBD1. The CDR3 loop spans 15 amino acids. CDR1 is LNHNV, CDR2 YYDKDF, per germline (reference sequence). The ends lost 1 base at V and 7 bases at J; junction bases unmatched: 7. The CDR3 reads CATSRVRTGVNIQYF. CDR3 coding DNA: TGTGCCACCAGCAGAGTCCGCACAGGGGTGAACATTCAGTACTTC.

This chain links TRBV5-1 with TRBJ2-1; D possibly corresponds to TRBD2 (7 bases). The ends were cut back, 6 bases at V and 1 base at J, with 17 bases in the middle. Germline CDR1 reads SGHRS; CDR2 reads YFSETQ. The CDR3 extends over 16 amino acids. The CDR3 DNA follows: TGCGCCAGCAACCCGGGGGCCGGGGGGTCCTACAATGAGCAGTTCTTC. Translation: CASNPGAGGSYNEQFF. Supplemented by reference TRBV5-1 and TRBJ2-1, the full variable domain reads KAGVTQTPRYLIKTRGQQVTLSCSPISGHRSVSWYQQTPGQGLQFLFEYFSETQRNKGNFPGRFSGRQFSNSRSEMNVSTLELGDSALYLCASNPGAGGSYNEQFFGPGTRLTVL.

The table lists this clone with a few counts. The chain employs TRBV18 and TRBJ1-1, with D maybe TRBD1 (5 bases). CDR3 length: 14 residues. Germline CDR1 reads KGHSH; CDR2 reads LQKENI. Deletions cut 0 bases from V and 1 base from J, with 6 bases between. The CDR3 DNA reads TGTGCCAGCTCACCACCGGGGCGGAACACTGAAGCTTTCTTT. Translation gives CASSPPGRNTEAFF.

This chain links TRBV2 with TRBJ1-1; D is unresolved. Between the trimmed V and J ends, which lost 4 bases and 8 bases, there was a span of 8 bases. The CDR3 spans 11 residues. CDR1 and CDR2 (germline): SNHLY, FYNNEI. The CDR3 reads CASSAQTEAFF. The CDR3 DNA sequence: TGTGCCAGCAGTGCGCAGACAGAAGCTTTCTTT.

The chain employs TRBV7-9 and TRBJ2-5; the D is unclear. Trimming removed 2 bases from V and 2 bases from J, with 9 bases in between. The CDR3 covers 14 residues. Germline values: CDR1 SEHNR, CDR2 FQNEAQ (reference sequence). The CDR3 DNA follows: TGTGCCAGCAGCTTATTTACCAGTCAAGAGACCCAGTACTTC. Protein product: CASSLFTSQETQYF. The whole variable domain, remainder taken from reference TRBV7-9 and TRBJ2-5, is DTGVSQNPRHKITKRGQNVTFRCDPISEHNRLYWYRQTLGQGPEFLTYFQNEAQLEKSRLLSDRFSAERPKGSFSTLEIQRTEQGDSAMYLCASSLFTSQETQYFGPGTRLLVL.

The chain couples TRBV15 to TRBJ2-3; D not certain. The CDR3 spans 15 residues. The V gene's germline CDR1 is LNHNV and CDR2 YYDKDF (reference sequence). V was pared by 0 bases and J by 5 bases, with 12 bases between. CDR3 amino acids: CATSRDRVTGDTQYF. In DNA, the CDR3 is TGTGCCACCAGCAGAGATCGGGTTACGGGAGATACGCAGTATTTT.

The V call is TRBV4-1, the J call TRBJ1-5; D may be TRBD1 (6 bases). The V end lost 4 bases, the J end lost 4 bases, and 11 bases lay between the germline ends. This CDR3 comprises 14 residues. The germline gives CDR1 MGHRA, CDR2 YSYEKL. This chain's CDR3 is CASSRGGGNQPQHF. The DNA of the CDR3 is TGCGCCAGCAGCCGAGGGGGGGGGAATCAGCCCCAGCATTTT.

The V and J genes are TRBV5-5 and TRBJ2-3; 8 bases line up with TRBD1. This CDR3 is built from 16 residues. The germline V gene encodes CDR1 SGHKS and CDR2 YYEKEE (reference sequence). V gave up 3 bases and J gave up 2 bases; unmatched junction bases: 8. The CDR3 region has the DNA TGTGCCAGCAGCTATACAGGGGGACAACCCACAGATACGCAGTATTTT. It codes for CASSYTGGQPTDTQYF.

This clone came up once. The chain employs TRBV4-2 and TRBJ1-5; 8 bases align to TRBD1. This CDR3 comprises 16 residues. CDR1 LGHNA and CDR2 YNFKEQ come from the germline V gene. V trimming: 5 bases; J trimming: 2 bases; junction bases outside the gene matches: 8. The CDR3 region is CASSIQRGQGNQPQHF. The CDR3 region has the DNA TGTGCCAGCAGCATTCAGAGGGGACAGGGCAATCAGCCCCAGCATTTT.

The table lists this clone with a few counts. The chain joins TRBV9 to TRBJ1-3, with 7 bases aligning to TRBD1. CDR3 length: 16 residues. The germline V gene has CDR1 SGDLS and CDR2 YYNGEE. V was pared by 3 bases and J by 1 base, with 7 bases of the junction left unmatched. The CDR3 region has the DNA TGTGCCAGCAGCGGGATGGGACAGCAATCTGGAAACACCATATATTTT. It codes for CASSGMGQQSGNTIYF. The full variable domain, with the rest looked up from reference TRBV9 and TRBJ1-3, is DSGVTQTPKHLITATGQRVTLRCSPRSGDLSVYWYQQSLDQGLQFLIQYYNGEERAKGNILERFSAQQFPDLHSELNLSSLELGDSALYFCASSGMGQQSGNTIYFGEGSWLTVV.

The chain joins TRBV5-4 to TRBJ2-3, with 9 bases matching TRBD2. Trimming took 4 bases from V and 2 from J; bases not matched to a gene: 5. The germline CDR1 and CDR2 sequences are SGHNT and YYREEE (reference sequence). CDR3 length: 15 residues. The CDR3 spells CASSRSGSFTDTQYF. The CDR3 bases are TGTGCCAGCAGCCGTAGCGGGAGCTTCACAGATACGCAGTATTTT.

The V gene is TRBV5-1, the J gene TRBJ2-2, with TRBD1 as a possible D gene (6 bases). Germline CDR1 and CDR2: SGHRS and YFSETQ. The CDR3 has 16 amino acids. Deletions cut 0 bases from V and 4 bases from J, with 13 bases between. This chain's CDR3 is CASSLGDILGTGELFF. CDR3 nucleotide sequence: TGCGCCAGCAGCTTGGGGGACATCCTGGGCACCGGGGAGCTGTTTTTT.

The V gene is TRBV23-1, the J gene TRBJ2-5, with a weak D call TRBD2 (6 bases). TRBV23-1 is placed among ORFs of uncertain function. Trimming removed 1 base from V and 5 bases from J, with 23 bases in between. The length of the CDR3 is 18 residues. Here the CDR3 DNA reads TGCGCCAGCAGTCAATTGCCAGCTGCTCCGGGGGTCTTCGAGACCCAGTACTTC. Its translation: CASSQLPAAPGVFETQYF.

This clone was seen a single time. The genes are TRBV7-8 and TRBJ2-7; 7 bases line up with TRBD2. The germline CDR1 and CDR2 sequences are SGHVS and FQNEAQ. The CDR3 consists of 15 residues. With V trimmed by 4 bases and J by 3 bases, 9 bases remained unmatched. CDR3 DNA: TGTGCCAGCAGCTCCGGACTAGAAATGGTCTACGAGCAGTACTTC. Amino acid sequence: CASSSGLEMVYEQYF.

This clone came up once. This chain joins TRBV7-6 and TRBJ1-1; D is unclear. The CDR3 has 13 amino acids. V lost 7 bases, J lost 1 base, and 10 bases lay in between. Germline-derived CDR1 and CDR2 are SGHVS and FNYEAQ. CDR3 sequence reads: CASISYENTEAFF. The CDR3 bases are TGTGCCAGCATCTCCTACGAGAACACTGAAGCTTTCTTT.

The rearrangement uses TRBV27 and TRBJ2-4; 9 nucleotides align to TRBD1. There are 16 residues in the CDR3. Germline assignment: CDR1 MNHEY and CDR2 SMNVEV (reference sequence). With 4 bases clipped from V and 2 bases from J, the junction kept 6 bases outside the gene matches. The CDR3 sequence is CASSSPTGGTKNIQYF. The CDR3, as DNA: TGTGCCAGCAGTTCCCCGACAGGGGGAACCAAAAACATTCAGTACTTC.

On this clone: One end of the junction fails to match germline, which may point to a read error. The V call is TRBV27, the J call TRBJ1-5; D unresolved. The CDR3 is 15 residues long. Germline CDR1 MNHEY, CDR2 SMNVEV (reference sequence). In DNA form, the CDR3 reads TGTGCCAGCGGTTTGATGGCCGGGAATTATCAGCCCCAGCATTTT. It encodes CASGLMAGNYQPQHF.

The CDR3 region has the DNA TGTGCCAGCTCACCACTAGGGAGCTCCTATAATTCACCCCTCCACTTT. Translation: CASSPLGSSYNSPLHF. The V call is TRBV18, the J call TRBJ1-6; D call uncertain. CDR3 length: 16 residues. CDR1 and CDR2 (germline): KGHSH, LQKENI. The V end lost 1 base, the J end lost 0 bases, and 7 bases lay between the germline ends.